This T cell receptor (beta chain) was recovered during a study of beta chain features in type 1 diabetes. Across the whole study: Summed over all samples, the examined sorted cells came to 85 million to 130 million.

Findings and caveats of the study: Lower insertion and higher deletion counts appeared at VDJ junctions in type 1 diabetes patients. A potential PCR bias toward shorter templates would be equal in patient and control samples.

J gave up 5 bases and V 0 bases, and 2 bases lay outside the gene matches. The germline V gene has CDR1 SGHRS and CDR2 YFSETQ. This CDR3 comprises 13 residues. About this clone itself: Its antigen is as yet unknown.

The isolated RNA, all of it, was reverse transcribed, so expressed TCRB transcripts were what got sequenced. The assay was immunoSEQ multiplex PCR, and TCRdb's table has in-frame clones only and misses some. The sample holds about 150,000 clones, about 8.1% seen once. This TCR was recovered from a man aged 18 to 30 in good health. Sequencing used central memory CD4+ T cells from blood. The chain links TRBV5-1 to TRBJ2-7, with 7 bases aligning to TRBD2. The CDR3 nucleotides are TGCGCCAGCAGCTTGGCCAGCGGGGACGAGCAGTACTTC. Encoded protein: CASSLASGDEQYF.